Below, 21 T cell receptor beta chains from the same sample are listed, as sequenced in a study of CD8 T cells in ankylosing spondylitis. Study-level findings and limits: Characteristic of ankylosing spondylitis blood, it appeared, was a TCR beta motif comprising about eight highly homologous variants.

TCRdb re-analysed the 5' RACE reads in MiXCR, keeping a single row per CDR3 protein. The data contain 400,000 to 450,000 distinct CDR3 sequences, about 15% of them singletons. These TCRs are of unknown antigen specificity. Sequenced material: blood, either unsorted or a sorted T cell fraction (not recorded which). Receptor source: a male donor with ankylosing spondylitis.

This clonotype was counted a few times. This chain connects TRBV29-1 to TRBJ2-1, with TRBD2 identical over 8 bases. CDR3 length equals 15 residues. V lost 4 bases to trimming and J lost 7 bases; unmatched junction nucleotides: 12. Germline V gene data show CDR1 as SQVTM and CDR2 as ANQGSEA. The DNA of the CDR3 is TGCAGCGTTGCCCACGTTGGACTAGCAATTAATGAGCAGTTCTTC. It translates to CSVAHVGLAINEQFF.

V usage is TRBV4-2 and J usage is TRBJ1-2, with 9 bases matching TRBD1. There are 15 residues in the CDR3. Per germline, CDR1 LGHNA and CDR2 YNFKEQ. V lost 1 base, J lost 2 bases, and 2 bases stayed unmatched. The CDR3 region has the DNA TGTGCCAGCAGCCAAGCAGGGACAGGGAACTATGGCTACACCTTC. Protein product: CASSQAGTGNYGYTF.

The sample holds a few counts of this clonotype. V gene TRBV9 combines with J gene TRBJ1-4; a possible D gene is TRBD1 (6 bases). Germline V gives CDR1 SGDLS, CDR2 YYNGEE. The V end lost 4 bases, the J end lost 8 bases, and 21 bases lay between the germline ends. This CDR3 region has 16 residues. The CDR3 DNA sequence: TGTGCCAGCAGCCCCACCGGGGGGCAGTTTGGAGAAAAACTGTTTTTT. It codes for CASSPTGGQFGEKLFF.

This clonotype was recorded a few times. The rearrangement links TRBV7-3 to TRBJ2-1; 9 bases fit TRBD2. Per germline, CDR1 SGHTA and CDR2 FQGTGA. The trim removed 5 bases at V and 5 bases at J, leaving 7 bases unmatched. The CDR3 is 15 amino acids. CDR3 nucleotide sequence: TGTGCCAGCAGCCCTATGGGACTAGCCCACAATGAGCAGTTCTTC. Encoded protein: CASSPMGLAHNEQFF. Together with reference TRBV7-3 and TRBJ2-1, the CDR3 gives the full variable domain: GAGVSQTPSNKVTEKGKYVELRCDPISGHTALYWYRQSLGQGPEFLIYFQGTGAADDSGLPNDRFFAVRPEGSVSTLKIQRTERGDSAVYLCASSPMGLAHNEQFFGPGTRLTVL.

V and J are TRBV10-3 and TRBJ1-1; 7 bases agree with TRBD1. The junction had 1 base not matched to a gene; V was cut back by 6 bases and J by 0 bases. This CDR3 region has 13 residues. Germline V lookup: CDR1 ENHRY, CDR2 SYGVKD. For the CDR3, the DNA is TGTGCCATCAGGGGGACAGTGAACACTGAAGCTTTCTTT. Translated, it gives CAIRGTVNTEAFF.

Ten or more counts support this clonotype. CDR3 bases: TGTGCCATCAGCAGAGAGAATGAGCAGTTCTTC. Amino acid sequence: CAISRENEQFF. The chain joins TRBV10-3 to TRBJ2-1; no clear D gene. Trimming shortened V by 6 bases and J by 7 bases, and 7 bases separated the two germline ends. Germline V CDR1 and CDR2: ENHRY, SYGVKD. The CDR3 is made up of 11 amino acids.

This clonotype showed up just a few times. The chain is built from TRBV6-2 or TRBV6-3 and TRBJ2-1, with 7 positions matching TRBD2. V lost 0 bases, J lost 6 bases, and 5 bases stayed unmatched. Germline CDR1 MNHEY, CDR2 SVGEGT. The CDR3 is 15 amino acids. The CDR3 here is CASSYSGGSPNEQFF. CDR3 DNA sequence: TGTGCCAGCAGTTACTCTGGCGGGAGCCCCAATGAGCAGTTCTTC.

This clonotype was found a few times. The rearrangement links TRBV3-1 to TRBJ2-7; D is unclear. The germline V gene encodes CDR1 LGHDT and CDR2 YNNKEL (reference sequence). V gave up 1 base and J gave up 0 bases, with 10 bases separating them. The CDR3 consists of 15 residues. Here the CDR3 DNA reads TGTGCCAGCAGCCAAGCGGCTCGCTCCTCCTACGAGCAGTACTTC. Amino acids: CASSQAARSSYEQYF.

Many counts were recorded for this clonotype. The gene calls are TRBV6-6 and TRBJ2-2; 12 positions agree with TRBD2. V shed 6 bases, J shed 8 bases, and the junction held 1 base outside the gene matches. CDR1 and CDR2 (germline): MNHNY, SVGAGI (reference sequence). CDR3 length: 13 amino acids. In DNA form, the CDR3 reads TGTGCCAGCAGCGGGACTAGCGGGGGGGAGCTGTTTTTT. Its translation: CASSGTSGGELFF.

This chain uses TRBV2 with TRBJ2-7; D is unclear. V was clipped by 7 bases and J by 4 bases, with 11 bases between them. CDR1 SNHLY and CDR2 FYNNEI come from the germline V gene. This CDR3 region has 12 residues. The CDR3 protein is CASMSAIYEQYF. The DNA for the CDR3 is TGTGCCAGCATGTCGGCAATTTACGAGCAGTACTTC.

This clonotype was counted only a few times. This rearrangement joins TRBV5-1 to TRBJ2-3; 8 bases are shared with TRBD1. This CDR3 comprises 14 residues. Trimming at V came to 0 bases and at J to 5 bases, leaving 2 bases not matched to a gene. Germline lookup yields CDR1 SGHRS and CDR2 YFSETQ. Here the CDR3 reads CASSLGRGLDTQYF. DNA of the CDR3: TGCGCCAGCAGCTTGGGCAGGGGGCTAGATACGCAGTATTTT.

In DNA form, the CDR3 reads TGTGCCAGCAGTTTGACCAGCTGGGATTCACCCCTCCACTTT. As protein: CASSLTSWDSPLHF. The rearrangement links TRBV12-3 or TRBV12-4 to TRBJ1-6, with no clear D. The CDR3 spans 14 residues. The germline V and J ends were trimmed by 3 bases and 8 bases, with 11 bases remaining between them.

This clonotype showed up just a few times. V is TRBV20-1 and J is TRBJ2-1; 9 bases are shared with TRBD2. Germline values: CDR1 DFQATT, CDR2 SNEGSKA (reference sequence). Trimming cost V 2 bases and J 5 bases; bases outside gene matches: 7. CDR3 size: 15 residues. The DNA for the CDR3 is TGCAGTGCTAGAACACGACTAGCGGAAAACAATGAGCAGTTCTTC. It specifies CSARTRLAENNEQFF.

The rearrangement joins TRBV4-1 to TRBJ2-6; no firm D call. The CDR3 runs to 15 residues. Between the trimmed V and J ends, which lost 7 bases and 0 bases, there was a span of 10 bases. Germline loops: CDR1 MGHRA, CDR2 YSYEKL. This CDR3 is CASNTFSSGANVLTF. DNA of the CDR3: TGCGCCAGCAATACGTTTAGCTCTGGGGCCAACGTCCTGACTTTC.

This clonotype occurred a few times. The chain is built from TRBV6-1 and TRBJ2-7; D may be TRBD1 (5 bases). CDR1 and CDR2 (germline): MNHNS, SASEGT. This CDR3 region has 18 residues. Deletions cut 4 bases from V and 4 bases from J, with 26 bases between. CDR3 coding DNA: TGTGCCAGCAGTGTAGATTACAGGTCGACAGTTTTGGGTTACGAGCAGTACTTC. Its protein is CASSVDYRSTVLGYEQYF.

The CDR3 sequence: CASRPVLREKLMNTEAFF. The CDR3 DNA sequence: TGCGCCAGCAGGCCTGTCCTTCGGGAGAAGTTAATGAACACTGAAGCTTTCTTT. V and J are TRBV5-1 and TRBJ1-1, with D unresolved. Trimming removed 5 bases at V and 0 bases at J, with 23 bases between. Germline V gene lookup returns CDR1 SGHRS and CDR2 YFSETQ. This CDR3 has 18 amino acids.

This clonotype showed up many times. The chain has TRBV12-3 or TRBV12-4 and TRBJ2-1, with 7 nucleotides matching TRBD2. The trim removed 7 bases at V and 7 bases at J, leaving 7 bases unmatched. The CDR3 covers 13 residues. The DNA for the CDR3 is TGTGCCAGCAAGGCTAGCGGATATAATGAGCAGTTCTTC. This sequence encodes CASKASGYNEQFF.

The table lists this clonotype with a few counts. The rearrangement joins TRBV12-3 or TRBV12-4 to TRBJ2-3, with 9 bases fitting TRBD2. The J segment lost 7 bases and the V segment lost 5 bases, leaving 7 bases of the junction unmatched. This CDR3 spans 14 amino acids. The CDR3 is CASSISGSLYTQYF. DNA of the CDR3: TGTGCCAGCAGTATTAGCGGGAGCCTGTATACGCAGTATTTT.

V gene TRBV20-1 combines with J gene TRBJ2-1, with D uncertain. The CDR3 covers 12 residues. The V and J ends lost 6 bases and 12 bases respectively, with 18 bases between them. Germline lookup yields CDR1 DFQATT and CDR2 SNEGSKA (reference sequence). This CDR3 reads CSAPPSEFVQFF. CDR3 nucleotides: TGCAGTGCCCCCCCATCTGAATTTGTGCAGTTCTTC.

The genes are TRBV6-1 and TRBJ2-5; 10 positions match TRBD2. The CDR3 covers 17 residues. V dropped 3 bases and J dropped 0; count of bases not matched to a gene: 7. Germline CDR1 is MNHNS and CDR2 is SASEGT. DNA for the CDR3: TGTGCCAGCAGTGATCCAAGACTAGCGGGCCACCAAGAGACCCAGTACTTC. Translated: CASSDPRLAGHQETQYF.

This clonotype has only a few counts. V and J are TRBV20-1 and TRBJ2-2; the D is unclear. V lost 1 base, J lost 1 base, and 16 bases lay in between. Germline CDR1 reads DFQATT; CDR2 reads SNEGSKA (reference sequence). The CDR3 is 17 amino acids. This CDR3 reads CSARGPKGPMNTGELFF. For the CDR3, the DNA is TGCAGTGCTAGAGGGCCAAAAGGGCCAATGAACACCGGGGAGCTGTTTTTT.